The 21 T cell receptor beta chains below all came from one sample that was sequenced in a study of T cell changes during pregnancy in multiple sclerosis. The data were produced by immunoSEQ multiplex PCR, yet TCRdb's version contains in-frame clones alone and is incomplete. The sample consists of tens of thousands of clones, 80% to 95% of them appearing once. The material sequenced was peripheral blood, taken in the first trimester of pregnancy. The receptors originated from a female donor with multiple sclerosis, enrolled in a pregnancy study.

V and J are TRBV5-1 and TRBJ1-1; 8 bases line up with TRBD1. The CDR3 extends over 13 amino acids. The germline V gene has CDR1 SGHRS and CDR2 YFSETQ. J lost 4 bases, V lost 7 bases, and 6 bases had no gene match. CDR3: CASAQGAGTEAFF. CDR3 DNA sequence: TGCGCCAGCGCCCAGGGGGCCGGCACTGAAGCTTTCTTT.

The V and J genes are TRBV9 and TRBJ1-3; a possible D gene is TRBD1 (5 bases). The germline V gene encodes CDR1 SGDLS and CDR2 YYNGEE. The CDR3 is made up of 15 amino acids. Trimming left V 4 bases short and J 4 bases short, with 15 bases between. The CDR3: CASSQRGIPGNTIYF. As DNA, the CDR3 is TGTGCCAGCAGCCAAAGGGGTATCCCCGGAAACACCATATATTTT.

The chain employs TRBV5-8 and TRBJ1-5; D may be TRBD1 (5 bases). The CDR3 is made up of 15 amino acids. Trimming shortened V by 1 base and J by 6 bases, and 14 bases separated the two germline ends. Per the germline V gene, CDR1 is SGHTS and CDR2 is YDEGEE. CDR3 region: CASSLFGRVPQPQHF. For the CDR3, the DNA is TGTGCCAGCAGCTTGTTTGGCAGGGTGCCTCAGCCCCAGCATTTT.

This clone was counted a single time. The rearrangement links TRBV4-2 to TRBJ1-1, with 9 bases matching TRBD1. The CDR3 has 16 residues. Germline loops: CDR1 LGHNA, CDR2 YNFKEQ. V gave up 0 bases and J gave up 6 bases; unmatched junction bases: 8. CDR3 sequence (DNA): TGTGCCAGCAGCCAAGATCGCGGACAGGGGTTTTCTGAAGCTTTCTTT. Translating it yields CASSQDRGQGFSEAFF.

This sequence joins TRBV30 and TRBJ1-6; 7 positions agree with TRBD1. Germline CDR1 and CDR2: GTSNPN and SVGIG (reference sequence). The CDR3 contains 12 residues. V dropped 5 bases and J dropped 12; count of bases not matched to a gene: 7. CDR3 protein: CAWSPGGRPLHF. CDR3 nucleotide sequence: TGTGCCTGGTCTCCAGGGGGGAGACCCCTCCACTTT.

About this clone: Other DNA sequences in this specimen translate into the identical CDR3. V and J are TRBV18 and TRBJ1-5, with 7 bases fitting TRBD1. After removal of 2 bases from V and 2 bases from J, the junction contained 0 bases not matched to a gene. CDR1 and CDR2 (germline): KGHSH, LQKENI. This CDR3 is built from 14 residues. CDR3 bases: TGTGCCAGCTCACCAGGACAGGGCAATCAGCCCCAGCATTTT. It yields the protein CASSPGQGNQPQHF.

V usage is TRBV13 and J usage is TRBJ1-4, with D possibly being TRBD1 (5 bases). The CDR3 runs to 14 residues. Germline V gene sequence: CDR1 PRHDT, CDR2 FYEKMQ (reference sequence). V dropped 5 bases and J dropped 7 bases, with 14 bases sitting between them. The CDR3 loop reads CASSTRGEGEKLFF. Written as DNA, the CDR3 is TGTGCCAGCAGCACTCGGGGGGAGGGTGAAAAACTGTTTTTT.

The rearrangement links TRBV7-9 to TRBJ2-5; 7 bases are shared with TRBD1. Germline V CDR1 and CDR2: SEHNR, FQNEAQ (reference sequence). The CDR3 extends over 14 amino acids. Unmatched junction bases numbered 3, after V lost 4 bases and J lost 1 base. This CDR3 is CASSSGQTQETQYF. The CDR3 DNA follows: TGTGCCAGCAGCTCGGGACAGACCCAAGAGACCCAGTACTTC.

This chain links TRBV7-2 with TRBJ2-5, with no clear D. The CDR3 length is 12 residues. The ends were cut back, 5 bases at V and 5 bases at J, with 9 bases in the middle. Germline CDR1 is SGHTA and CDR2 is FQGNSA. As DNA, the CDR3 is TGTGCCAGCAGCGCCCTCCGGGAGACCCAGTACTTC. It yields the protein CASSALRETQYF.

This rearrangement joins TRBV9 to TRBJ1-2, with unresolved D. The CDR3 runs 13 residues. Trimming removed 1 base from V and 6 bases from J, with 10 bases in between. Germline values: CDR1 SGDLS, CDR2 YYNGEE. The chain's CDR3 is CASSVLSRDGYTF. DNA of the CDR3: TGTGCCAGCAGCGTATTATCCCGGGATGGCTACACCTTC. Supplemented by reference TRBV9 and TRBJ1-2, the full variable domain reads DSGVTQTPKHLITATGQRVTLRCSPRSGDLSVYWYQQSLDQGLQFLIQYYNGEERAKGNILERFSAQQFPDLHSELNLSSLELGDSALYFCASSVLSRDGYTFGSGTRLTVV.

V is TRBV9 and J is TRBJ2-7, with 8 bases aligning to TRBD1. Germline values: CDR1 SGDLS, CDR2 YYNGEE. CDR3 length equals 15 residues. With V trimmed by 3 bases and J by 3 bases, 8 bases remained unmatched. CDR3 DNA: TGTGCCAGCAGCGCCCAGGACAGGGAGAACTACGAGCAGTACTTC. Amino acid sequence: CASSAQDRENYEQYF.

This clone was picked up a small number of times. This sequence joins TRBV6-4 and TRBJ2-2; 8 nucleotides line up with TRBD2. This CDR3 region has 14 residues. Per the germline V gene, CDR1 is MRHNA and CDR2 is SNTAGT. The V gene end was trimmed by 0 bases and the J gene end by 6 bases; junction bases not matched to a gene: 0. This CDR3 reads CASSDSAGAGELFF. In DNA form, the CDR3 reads TGTGCCAGCAGTGACTCAGCGGGGGCCGGGGAGCTGTTTTTT.

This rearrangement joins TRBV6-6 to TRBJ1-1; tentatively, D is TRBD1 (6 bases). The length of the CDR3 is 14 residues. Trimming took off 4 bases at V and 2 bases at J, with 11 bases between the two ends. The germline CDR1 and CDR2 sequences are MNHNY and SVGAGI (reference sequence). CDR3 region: CASSSGQLNTEAFF. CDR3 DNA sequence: TGTGCCAGCAGTTCCGGACAGCTCAACACTGAAGCTTTCTTT.

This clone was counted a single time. The CDR3, as DNA: TGCGCCAGCAGCCAAGATAGACAGAATGAAGCTTTCTTT. Translated, it gives CASSQDRQNEAFF. This sequence joins TRBV4-3 and TRBJ1-1, with D perhaps TRBD1 (5 bases). The CDR3 consists of 13 residues. Germline V gene lookup returns CDR1 LGHNA and CDR2 YSLEER. Trimming removed 0 bases from V and 7 bases from J, with 9 bases in between.

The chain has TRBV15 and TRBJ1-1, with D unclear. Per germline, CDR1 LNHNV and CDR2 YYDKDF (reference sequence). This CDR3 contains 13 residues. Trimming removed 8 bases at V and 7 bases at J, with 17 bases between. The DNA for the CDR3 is TGTGCCACCTCCACTCGTAGAACAGATGAAGCTTTCTTT. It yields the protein CATSTRRTDEAFF.

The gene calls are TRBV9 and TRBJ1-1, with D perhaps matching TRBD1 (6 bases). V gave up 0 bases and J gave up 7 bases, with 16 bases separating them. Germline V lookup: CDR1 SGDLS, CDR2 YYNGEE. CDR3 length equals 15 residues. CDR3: CASSVVRGGDGEAFF. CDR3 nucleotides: TGTGCCAGCAGCGTAGTTAGAGGGGGTGATGGTGAAGCTTTCTTT.

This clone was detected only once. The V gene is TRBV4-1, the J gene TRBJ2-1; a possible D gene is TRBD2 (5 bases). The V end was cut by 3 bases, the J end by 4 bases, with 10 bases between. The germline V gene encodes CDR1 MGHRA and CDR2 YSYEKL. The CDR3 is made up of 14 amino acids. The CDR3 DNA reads TGCGCCAGCAGCCACCCCGGGATTTACAATGAGCAGTTCTTC. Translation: CASSHPGIYNEQFF.

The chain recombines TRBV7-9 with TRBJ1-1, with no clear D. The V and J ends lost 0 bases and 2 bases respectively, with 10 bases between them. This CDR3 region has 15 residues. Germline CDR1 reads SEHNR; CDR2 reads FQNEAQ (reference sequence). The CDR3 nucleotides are TGTGCCAGCAGCTTAGCACTCGGGGAAAACACTGAAGCTTTCTTT. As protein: CASSLALGENTEAFF.

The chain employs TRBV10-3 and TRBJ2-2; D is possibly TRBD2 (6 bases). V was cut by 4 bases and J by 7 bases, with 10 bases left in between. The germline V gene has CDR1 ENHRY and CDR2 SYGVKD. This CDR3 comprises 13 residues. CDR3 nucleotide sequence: TGTGCCATCAGTGTTCAGGGAGGCGGGGAGCTGTTTTTT. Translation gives CAISVQGGGELFF.

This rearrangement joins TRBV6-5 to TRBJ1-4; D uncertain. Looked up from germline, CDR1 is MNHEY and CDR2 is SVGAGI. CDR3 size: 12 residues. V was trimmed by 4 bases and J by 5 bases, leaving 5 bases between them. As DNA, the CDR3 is TGTGCCAGCAGTTCTATGAATGAAAAACTGTTTTTT. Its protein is CASSSMNEKLFF.

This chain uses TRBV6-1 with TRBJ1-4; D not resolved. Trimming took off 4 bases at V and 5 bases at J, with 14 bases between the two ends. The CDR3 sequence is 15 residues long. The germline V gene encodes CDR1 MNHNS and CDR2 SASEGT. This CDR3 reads CASSAYRTQNEKLFF. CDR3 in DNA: TGTGCCAGCAGTGCCTACAGAACCCAAAATGAAAAACTGTTTTTT.